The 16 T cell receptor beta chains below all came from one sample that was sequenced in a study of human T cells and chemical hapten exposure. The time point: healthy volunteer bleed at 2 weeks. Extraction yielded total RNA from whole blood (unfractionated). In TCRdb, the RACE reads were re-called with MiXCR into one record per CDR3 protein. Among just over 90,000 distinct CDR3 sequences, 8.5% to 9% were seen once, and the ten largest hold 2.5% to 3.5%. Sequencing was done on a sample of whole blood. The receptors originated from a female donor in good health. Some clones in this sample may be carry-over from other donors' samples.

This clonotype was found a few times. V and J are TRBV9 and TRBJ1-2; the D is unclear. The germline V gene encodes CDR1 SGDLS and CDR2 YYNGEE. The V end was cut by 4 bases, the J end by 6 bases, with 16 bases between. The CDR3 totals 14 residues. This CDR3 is CASSPEGYGHGYTF. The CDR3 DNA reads TGTGCCAGCAGCCCTGAGGGATACGGGCATGGCTACACCTTC.

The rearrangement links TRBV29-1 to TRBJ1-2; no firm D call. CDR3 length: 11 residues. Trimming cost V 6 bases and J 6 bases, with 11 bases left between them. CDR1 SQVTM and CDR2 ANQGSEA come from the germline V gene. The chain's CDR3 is CSVEILNGYTF. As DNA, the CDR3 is TGCAGCGTGGAAATCCTAAATGGCTACACCTTC.

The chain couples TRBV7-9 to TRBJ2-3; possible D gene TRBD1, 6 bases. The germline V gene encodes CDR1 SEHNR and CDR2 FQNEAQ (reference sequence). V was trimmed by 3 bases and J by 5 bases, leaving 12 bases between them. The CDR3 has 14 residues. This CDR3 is CASSFRDNRDTQYF. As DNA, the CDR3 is TGTGCCAGCAGCTTCCGGGACAATCGAGATACGCAGTATTTT.

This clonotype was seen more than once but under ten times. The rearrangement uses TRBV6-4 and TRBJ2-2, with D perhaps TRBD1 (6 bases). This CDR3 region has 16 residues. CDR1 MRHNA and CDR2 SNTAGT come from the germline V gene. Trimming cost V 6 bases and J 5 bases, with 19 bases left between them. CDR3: CASSRGGDGVTGELFF. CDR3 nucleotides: TGTGCCAGCAGCCGTGGGGGCGACGGGGTGACCGGGGAGCTGTTTTTT.

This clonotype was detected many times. DNA for the CDR3: TGCAGTGCTTATGGGTCTAGCGGCACAGATACGCAGTATTTT. This translates into CSAYGSSGTDTQYF. The chain is built from TRBV20-1 and TRBJ2-3; TRBD2 might be the D (6 bases). Germline V gene sequence: CDR1 DFQATT, CDR2 SNEGSKA (reference sequence). V was pared by 5 bases and J by 1 base, with 13 bases between. This CDR3 region has 14 residues.

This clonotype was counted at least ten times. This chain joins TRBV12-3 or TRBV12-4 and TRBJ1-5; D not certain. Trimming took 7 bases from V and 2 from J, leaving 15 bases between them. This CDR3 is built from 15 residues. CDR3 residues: CASIKGLEGNQPQHF. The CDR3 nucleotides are TGTGCCAGCATTAAAGGGCTGGAAGGCAATCAGCCCCAGCATTTT.

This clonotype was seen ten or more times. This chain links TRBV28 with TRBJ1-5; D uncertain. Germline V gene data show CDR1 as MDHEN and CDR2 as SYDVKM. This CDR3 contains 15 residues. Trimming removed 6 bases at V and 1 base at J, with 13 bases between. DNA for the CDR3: TGTGCCAGCAGGCCTATGACGGCGAGCAATCAGCCCCAGCATTTT. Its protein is CASRPMTASNQPQHF.

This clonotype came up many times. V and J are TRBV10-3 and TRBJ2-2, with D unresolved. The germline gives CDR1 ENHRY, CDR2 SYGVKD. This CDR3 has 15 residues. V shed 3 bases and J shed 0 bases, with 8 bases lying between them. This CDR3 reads CAISDVVANTGELFF. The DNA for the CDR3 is TGTGCCATCAGTGACGTCGTCGCGAACACCGGGGAGCTGTTTTTT.

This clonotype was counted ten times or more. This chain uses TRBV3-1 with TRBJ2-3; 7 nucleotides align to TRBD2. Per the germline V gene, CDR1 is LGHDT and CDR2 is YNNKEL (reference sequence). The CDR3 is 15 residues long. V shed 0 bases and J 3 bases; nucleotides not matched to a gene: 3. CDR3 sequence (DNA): TGTGCCAGCAGCCAAGATACCGGGAGGACAGATACGCAGTATTTT. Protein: CASSQDTGRTDTQYF.

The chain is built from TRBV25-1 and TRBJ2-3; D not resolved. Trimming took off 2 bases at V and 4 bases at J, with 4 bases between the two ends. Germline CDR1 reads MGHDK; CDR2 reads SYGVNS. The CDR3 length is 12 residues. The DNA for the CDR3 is TGTGCCAGCAGTGAAGGCGCAGATACGCAGTATTTT. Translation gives CASSEGADTQYF.

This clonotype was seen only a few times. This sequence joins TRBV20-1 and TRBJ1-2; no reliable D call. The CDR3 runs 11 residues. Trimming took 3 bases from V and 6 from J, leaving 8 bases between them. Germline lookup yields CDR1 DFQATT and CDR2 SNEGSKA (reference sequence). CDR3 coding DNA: TGCAGTGCTAGCTATCAGGATGGCTACACCTTC. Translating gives CSASYQDGYTF.

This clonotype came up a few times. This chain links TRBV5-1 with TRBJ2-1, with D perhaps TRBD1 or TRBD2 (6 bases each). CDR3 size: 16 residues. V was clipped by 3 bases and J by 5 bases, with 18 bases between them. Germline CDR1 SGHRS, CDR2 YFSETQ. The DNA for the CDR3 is TGCGCCAGCAGCTCTACTAACCTAAGGGGGGACAATGAGCAGTTCTTC. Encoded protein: CASSSTNLRGDNEQFF.

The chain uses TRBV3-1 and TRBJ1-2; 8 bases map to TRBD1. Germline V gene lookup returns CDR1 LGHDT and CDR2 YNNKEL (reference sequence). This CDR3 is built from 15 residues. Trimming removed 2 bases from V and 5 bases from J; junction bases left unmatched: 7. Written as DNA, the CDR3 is TGTGCCAGCAGCCAAAAAGGCAGGGGGCCTTATGGCTACACCTTC. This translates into CASSQKGRGPYGYTF.

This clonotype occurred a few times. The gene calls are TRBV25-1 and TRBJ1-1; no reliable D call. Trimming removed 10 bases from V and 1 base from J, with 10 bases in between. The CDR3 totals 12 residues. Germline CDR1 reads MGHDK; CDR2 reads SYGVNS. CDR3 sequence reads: CAIPTGNTEAFF. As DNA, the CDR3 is TGTGCCATCCCGACTGGGAACACTGAAGCTTTCTTT.

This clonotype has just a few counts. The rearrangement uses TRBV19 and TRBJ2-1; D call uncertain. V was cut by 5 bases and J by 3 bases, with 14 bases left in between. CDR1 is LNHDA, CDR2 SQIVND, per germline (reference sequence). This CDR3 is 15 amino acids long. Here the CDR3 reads CASSPPYRSYNEQFF. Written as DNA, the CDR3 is TGTGCCAGTAGTCCCCCCTATCGGAGCTACAATGAGCAGTTCTTC. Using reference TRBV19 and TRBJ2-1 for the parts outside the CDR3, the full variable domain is DGGITQSPKYLFRKEGQNVTLSCEQNLNHDAMYWYRQDPGQGLRLIYYSQIVNDFQKGDIAEGYSVSREKKESFPLTVTSAQKNPTAFYLCASSPPYRSYNEQFFGPGTRLTVL.

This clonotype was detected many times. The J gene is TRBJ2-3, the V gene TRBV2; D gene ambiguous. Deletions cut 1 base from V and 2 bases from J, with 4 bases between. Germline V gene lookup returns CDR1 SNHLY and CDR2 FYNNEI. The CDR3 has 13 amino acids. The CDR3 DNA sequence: TGTGCCAGCAGTGAAGACTACACAGATACGCAGTATTTT. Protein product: CASSEDYTDTQYF.